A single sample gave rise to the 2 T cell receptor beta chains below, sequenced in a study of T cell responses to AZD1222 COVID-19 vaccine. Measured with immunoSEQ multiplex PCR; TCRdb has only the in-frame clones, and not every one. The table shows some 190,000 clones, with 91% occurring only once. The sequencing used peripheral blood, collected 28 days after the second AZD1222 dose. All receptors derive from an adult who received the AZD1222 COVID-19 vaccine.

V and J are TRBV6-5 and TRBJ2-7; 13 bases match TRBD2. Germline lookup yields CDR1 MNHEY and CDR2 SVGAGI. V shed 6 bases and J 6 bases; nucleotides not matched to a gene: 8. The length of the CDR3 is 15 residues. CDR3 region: CASSSGLAGDLEQYF. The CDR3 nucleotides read TGTGCCAGCAGCTCTGGACTAGCGGGGGATCTCGAGCAGTACTTC.

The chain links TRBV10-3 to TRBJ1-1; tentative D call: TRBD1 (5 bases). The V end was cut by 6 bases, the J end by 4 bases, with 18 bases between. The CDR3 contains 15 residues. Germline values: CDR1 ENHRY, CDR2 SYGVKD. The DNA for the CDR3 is TGTGCCATCAGCCCAGTGGGGGAGAGGGGCACTGAAGCTTTCTTT. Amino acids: CAISPVGERGTEAFF.